The T cell receptor (beta chain) described here comes from a study of blood T cell repertoires in COVID-19. This clone is a singleton in its sample. The data were produced by immunoSEQ multiplex PCR, yet TCRdb's version contains in-frame clones alone and is incomplete. The sample has some 230,000 clones; roughly 88% are singletons. Sequencing used peripheral blood. This receptor was taken from a man aged 30 to 39 who had recovered from COVID-19.

The CDR3 sequence: CASRGGNTEAFF. The CDR3 nucleotides are TGTGCCAGCCGAGGAGGGAACACTGAAGCTTTCTTT. This chain connects TRBV25-1 to TRBJ1-1; no clear D. Per the germline V gene, CDR1 is MGHDK and CDR2 is SYGVNS. The CDR3 has 12 residues. V shed 8 bases and J shed 1 base, with 8 bases lying between them. The full variable domain, its missing parts supplied by reference TRBV25-1 and TRBJ1-1, is EADIYQTPRYLVIGTGKKITLECSQTMGHDKMYWYQQDPGMELHLIHYSYGVNSTEKGDLSSESTVSRIRTEHFPLTLESARPSHTSQYLCASRGGNTEAFFGQGTRLTVV.